These 18 T cell receptor beta chains share one sample of origin, sequenced in a study of blood T cell repertoires in COVID-19. The repertoire was sequenced with immunoSEQ multiplex PCR; TCRdb's copy has only in-frame clones and lacks some. Altogether tens of thousands of clones are present, about four fifths being singletons, with the ten largest covering around 13%. Sequencing was carried out using peripheral blood. All receptors derive from a man between 45 and 60 years old with active or convalescent COVID-19.

This sequence joins TRBV5-1 and TRBJ1-2; a possible D gene is TRBD1 (6 bases). Germline CDR1 is SGHRS and CDR2 is YFSETQ. V dropped 4 bases and J dropped 5 bases, with 9 bases sitting between them. The CDR3 is made up of 12 amino acids. CDR3 nucleotide sequence: TGCGCCAGCAGCCCCGACAGGTATGGCTACACCTTC. Protein sequence: CASSPDRYGYTF. Full variable domain (missing parts from reference TRBV5-1 and TRBJ1-2): KAGVTQTPRYLIKTRGQQVTLSCSPISGHRSVSWYQQTPGQGLQFLFEYFSETQRNKGNFPGRFSGRQFSNSRSEMNVSTLELGDSALYLCASSPDRYGYTFGSGTRLTVV.

The rearrangement links TRBV4-1 to TRBJ1-1; TRBD1 is a possible D gene (6 bases). Germline CDR1 reads MGHRA; CDR2 reads YSYEKL. V was trimmed by 2 bases and J by 2 bases, leaving 15 bases between them. The CDR3 is 16 amino acids. The CDR3 DNA follows: TGCGCCAGCAGCCAAAGCCAAGGGGGGGGTAACACTGAAGCTTTCTTT. This codes for CASSQSQGGGNTEAFF.

This sequence joins TRBV9 and TRBJ1-4; tentative D call: TRBD1 (6 bases). Trimming shortened V by 0 bases and J by 4 bases, and 10 bases separated the two germline ends. Germline V gene lookup returns CDR1 SGDLS and CDR2 YYNGEE. The CDR3 spans 15 residues. The CDR3 protein is CASSVASGVNEKLFF. The CDR3 nucleotides read TGTGCCAGCAGCGTAGCTTCAGGGGTTAATGAAAAACTGTTTTTT.

This clone came up once. This rearrangement joins TRBV18 to TRBJ1-5, with a weak D call TRBD1 (5 bases). CDR3 length equals 14 residues. V gave up 1 base and J gave up 6 bases, with 10 bases separating them. The germline V gene encodes CDR1 KGHSH and CDR2 LQKENI. The DNA for the CDR3 is TGTGCCAGCTCACCACTTCAGGGAGGTCAGCCCCAGCATTTT. Its protein product is CASSPLQGGQPQHF.

The V gene is TRBV7-9, the J gene TRBJ2-2; 8 nucleotides line up with TRBD1. Germline V lookup: CDR1 SEHNR, CDR2 FQNEAQ (reference sequence). The CDR3 sequence is 18 residues long. V gave up 2 bases and J gave up 2 bases; unmatched junction bases: 10. DNA of the CDR3: TGTGCCAGCAGCTTACAACCTTGGACAGGGACCAACACCGGGGAGCTGTTTTTT. It is translated as CASSLQPWTGTNTGELFF.

In this sample, this clone turned up a few times. The genes are TRBV7-9 and TRBJ2-7, with TRBD1 matching over 7 bases. After removal of 4 bases from V and 3 bases from J, the junction contained 9 bases not matched to a gene. The CDR3 spans 15 residues. Looked up from germline, CDR1 is SEHNR and CDR2 is FQNEAQ (reference sequence). The CDR3 reads CASSSVGTVLYEQYF. CDR3 nucleotides: TGTGCCAGCAGCTCAGTCGGGACAGTACTCTACGAGCAGTACTTC.

This clone was counted once. CDR3 sequence (DNA): TGTGCCAGCAGTTACGGCGGGGTCGCCAAAAACATTCAGTACTTC. Translation gives CASSYGGVAKNIQYF. The V and J genes are TRBV6-2 or TRBV6-3 and TRBJ2-4, with a tentative D call TRBD2 (6 bases). Germline V gene lookup returns CDR1 MNHEY and CDR2 SVGEGT. The CDR3 is 15 amino acids. V was shortened by 2 bases and J by 1 base, with 9 bases between the two germline ends.

This rearrangement joins TRBV6-5 to TRBJ2-7, with D unresolved. Germline CDR1 MNHEY, CDR2 SVGAGI. Between the trimmed V and J ends, which lost 5 bases and 6 bases, there was a span of 8 bases. There are 11 residues in the CDR3. CDR3 DNA: TGTGCCAGCAGTCCCTTTGTCGAGCAGTACTTC. It is translated as CASSPFVEQYF.

V and J are TRBV5-1 and TRBJ1-3; 8 nucleotides line up with TRBD1. Trimming took 4 bases from V and 0 from J; bases not matched to a gene: 12. The CDR3 loop spans 18 amino acids. Germline values: CDR1 SGHRS, CDR2 YFSETQ. The CDR3 region has the DNA TGCGCCAGCAGCCCAGGACAGGGCAACTACCTCTCTGGAAACACCATATATTTT. It translates to CASSPGQGNYLSGNTIYF.

This CDR3 reads CASSKGRGQGGTQYF. The CDR3 DNA reads TGTGCCAGCAGCAAAGGGCGCGGCCAAGGAGGGACCCAGTACTTC. This chain joins TRBV21-1 and TRBJ2-5; TRBD2 is taken as the D call from the table, unchecked against the DNA. TRBV21-1 is reported as a pseudogene. The CDR3 loop spans 15 amino acids.

This chain uses TRBV3-1 (or the pseudogene TRBV3-2) with TRBJ2-1, with 12 bases aligning to TRBD2. V shed 6 bases, J shed 3 bases, and the junction held 3 bases outside the gene matches. The CDR3 runs to 15 residues. Germline V gene data show CDR1 as LGHDT and CDR2 as YNNKEL (reference sequence). The CDR3 DNA reads as TGTGCCAGCAGTTTGACTAGCGGGGGCTACAATGAGCAGTTCTTC. Protein product: CASSLTSGGYNEQFF.

This chain joins TRBV27 and TRBJ2-5; D may be TRBD1 (5 bases). V shed 5 bases and J shed 4 bases, with 5 bases lying between them. In germline, CDR1 is MNHEY, CDR2 SMNVEV (reference sequence). This CDR3 is 11 amino acids long. The CDR3 loop reads CASSRGETQYF. CDR3 bases: TGTGCCAGCAGTAGGGGAGAGACCCAGTACTTC.

The chain employs TRBV7-3 and TRBJ1-2, with 12 positions matching TRBD1. V lost 5 bases and J lost 8; bases outside the gene matches: 9. This CDR3 region has 15 residues. Germline lookup yields CDR1 SGHTA and CDR2 FQGTGA. The CDR3 DNA reads as TGTGCCAGCAGCGTCTCGGGACAGGGGGCGCGCGGCTACACCTTC. As protein: CASSVSGQGARGYTF.

The chain links TRBV11-2 to TRBJ2-1; 9 bases are shared with TRBD2. The CDR3 length is 14 residues. The junction had 3 bases not matched to a gene; V was cut back by 3 bases and J by 6 bases. Germline CDR1 SGHAT, CDR2 FQNNGV. The CDR3 loop is CASSFGRGGNEQFF. The CDR3 nucleotides read TGTGCCAGCAGCTTCGGGCGGGGGGGCAATGAGCAGTTCTTC. The full variable domain, in which reference TRBV11-2 and TRBJ2-1 provide the parts outside the CDR3, is EAGVAQSPRYKIIEKRQSVAFWCNPISGHATLYWYQQILGQGPKLLIQFQNNGVVDDSQLPKDRFSAERLKGVDSTLKIQPAKLEDSAVYLCASSFGRGGNEQFFGPGTRLTVL.

The rearrangement uses TRBV19 and TRBJ2-7; 15 bases are a match to TRBD2. The CDR3 covers 17 residues. Trimming cost V 6 bases and J 7 bases; bases outside gene matches: 13. Germline CDR1 and CDR2: LNHDA and SQIVND (reference sequence). CDR3: CASRPGGLAGGTEEQYF. CDR3 coding DNA: TGTGCCAGTAGACCCGGGGGACTAGCGGGGGGAACGGAAGAGCAGTACTTC.

The V and J genes are TRBV6-2 or TRBV6-3 and TRBJ1-4; D is possibly TRBD1 (5 bases). V was pared by 4 bases and J by 8 bases, with 17 bases between. The germline CDR1 and CDR2 sequences are MNHEY and SVGEGT. The CDR3 is made up of 15 amino acids. The CDR3 coding sequence is TGTGCCAGCAGTTCAGGCCGTGGGGCCGGAGAAAAACTGTTTTTT. It codes for CASSSGRGAGEKLFF.

The count of this clone is one. The CDR3 loop is CAWSVARNTEAFF. The CDR3 coding sequence is TGTGCCTGGAGTGTGGCCAGGAACACTGAAGCTTTCTTT. This sequence joins TRBV30 and TRBJ1-1; no reliable D call. The V end was cut by 0 bases, the J end by 1 base, with 6 bases between. CDR1 and CDR2 (germline): GTSNPN, SVGIG (reference sequence). The CDR3 runs to 13 residues.

This rearrangement joins TRBV19 to TRBJ1-3; D is unclear. The V gene lost 7 bases and the J gene lost 0 bases, with 22 bases spanning the gap. The germline gives CDR1 LNHDA, CDR2 SQIVND (reference sequence). The CDR3 extends over 18 amino acids. The CDR3 loop is CASIPQTGSPNSGNTIYF. The CDR3 coding sequence is TGTGCCAGTATACCCCAAACCGGGTCCCCGAACTCTGGAAACACCATATATTTT.